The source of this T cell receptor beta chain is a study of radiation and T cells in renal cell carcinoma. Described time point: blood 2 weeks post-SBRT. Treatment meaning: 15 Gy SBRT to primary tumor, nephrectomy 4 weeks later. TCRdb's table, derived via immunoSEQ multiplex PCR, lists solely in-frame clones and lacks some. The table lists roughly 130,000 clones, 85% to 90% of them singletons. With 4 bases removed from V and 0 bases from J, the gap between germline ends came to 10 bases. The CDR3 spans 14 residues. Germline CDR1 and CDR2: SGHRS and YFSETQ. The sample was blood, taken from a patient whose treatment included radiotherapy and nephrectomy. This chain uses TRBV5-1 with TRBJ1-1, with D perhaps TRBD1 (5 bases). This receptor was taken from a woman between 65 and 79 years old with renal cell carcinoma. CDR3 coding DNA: TGCGCCAGCAGCAGAGTGACAGTGAACACTGAAGCTTTCTTT. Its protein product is CASSRVTVNTEAFF.